This T cell receptor (beta chain) was captured by sequencing in a study of blood T cell repertoires in COVID-19. For the study at large: Researchers got acute and convalescent COVID-19 samples from the United States, Italy and Spain. T cells, B-cell-depleted T cells, or PBMCs supplied cDNA or gDNA.

In this sample, this clone turned up a few times. Germline CDR1 and CDR2: SGHNT and YYREEE (reference sequence). Unmatched junction bases numbered 7, after V lost 0 bases and J lost 6 bases. CDR3 length: 16 amino acids. Original analysis: Reference gene primer amplification in the assay estimated nucleated cell counts. The table came from immunoSEQ multiplex PCR; TCRdb's copy has only in-frame clones and leaves some out. V and J calls and clone size are those listed in that table; D and trimming were worked out from the DNA. This table holds hundreds of thousands of clones, around nine tenths found once.

The material sequenced was peripheral blood. This clonotype originated in a woman between 55 and 75 years old who had recovered from COVID-19. V usage is TRBV5-4 and J usage is TRBJ2-4, with 9 bases aligning to TRBD1. CDR3 sequence reads: CASSLEGQGTLNIQYF. CDR3 sequence (DNA): TGTGCCAGCAGCTTGGAGGGACAGGGTACTTTAAACATTCAGTACTTC.